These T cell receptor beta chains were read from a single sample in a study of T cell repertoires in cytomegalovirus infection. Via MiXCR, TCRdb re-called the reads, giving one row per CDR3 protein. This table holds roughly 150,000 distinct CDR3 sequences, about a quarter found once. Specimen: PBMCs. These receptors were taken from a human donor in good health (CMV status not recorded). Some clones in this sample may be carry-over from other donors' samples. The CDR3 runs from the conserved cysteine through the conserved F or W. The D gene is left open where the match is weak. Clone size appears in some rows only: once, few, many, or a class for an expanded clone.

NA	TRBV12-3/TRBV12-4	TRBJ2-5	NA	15	TGTGCCAGCAGTTTAAGGAACAACCGACAAGAGACCCAGTACTTC	CASSLRNNRQETQYF
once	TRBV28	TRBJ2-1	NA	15	TGTGCCAGCAGTTTTGGGGGAGTCTCCTACAATAAGCAGTTCTTC	CASSFGGVSYNKQFF
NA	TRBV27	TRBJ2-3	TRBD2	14	TGTGCCAGCAGGAGGACTAGCGGGATGGATACGCAGTATTTT	CASRRTSGMDTQYF
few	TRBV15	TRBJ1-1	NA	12	TGTGCCACCAGCAGAGATGACACTGAAGCTTTCTTT	CATSRDDTEAFF
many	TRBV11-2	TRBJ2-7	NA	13	TGTGCCAGCAGCTTACAGACCCCCTACGAGCAGTACTTC	CASSLQTPYEQYF
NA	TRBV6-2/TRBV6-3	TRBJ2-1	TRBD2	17	TGTGCCAGCAGTTACCCTAGCGGGAGAGGGGATCACAATGAGCAGTTCTTC	CASSYPSGRGDHNEQFF
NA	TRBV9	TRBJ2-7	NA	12	TGTGCCAGCATCGGTACAGGCTACGAGCCGTACTTC	CASIGTGYEPYF
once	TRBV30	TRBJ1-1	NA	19	TGTGCCTGGAGGCGCCCTAGACAGGCCCCGACCGCCTTGAACACTGAAGCTTTCTTT	CAWRRPRQAPTALNTEAFF
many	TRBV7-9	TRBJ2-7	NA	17	TGTGCCAGCAGTCCTCCCACCGGGGCTTTCAGCTCCTACGAGCAGTACTTC	CASSPPTGAFSSYEQYF
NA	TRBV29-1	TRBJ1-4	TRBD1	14	TGCAGCGTTGAAGGAGGGACAGGGGACGGAAAACTGTTTTTT	CSVEGGTGDGKLFF
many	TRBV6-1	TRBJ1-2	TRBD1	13	TGTGCCAGCAAGGACAGGGCTAACTATGGCTACACCTTC	CASKDRANYGYTF
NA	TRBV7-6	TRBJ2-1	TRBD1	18	TGTGCCAGCAGCTCACAGAGGGGTTCTGGGACAGGGCCCTACGAGCAGTTCTTC	CASSSQRGSGTGPYEQFF
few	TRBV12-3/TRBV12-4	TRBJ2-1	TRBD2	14	TGTGCCAGCAGTACCGCGGGACTAGCGGGAGGTTTTTTCTTC	CASSTAGLAGGFFF
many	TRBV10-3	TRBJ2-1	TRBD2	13	TGTGCCATCAGTGAGCCGGCGGGGGACGAGCAGTTCTTC	CAISEPAGDEQFF
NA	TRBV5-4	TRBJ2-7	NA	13	TGTGCCAGCAGCAGAAGACTAGTTGACGAGCAGTACTTC	CASSRRLVDEQYF
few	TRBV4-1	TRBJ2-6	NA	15	TGCGCCAGCATGTTGGAAAGCTCTGGGGCCAACGTCCTGACTTTC	CASMLESSGANVLTF
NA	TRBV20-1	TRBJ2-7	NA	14	TGCAGTGCAAAGGGTGCAGAAGGCTCCTACGAGCAGTACTTC	CSAKGAEGSYEQYF
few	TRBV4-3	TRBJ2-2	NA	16	TGCGCCAGCAGCCAAGAATCCCCAGCGAACACCGGGGAGCTGTTTTTT	CASSQESPANTGELFF
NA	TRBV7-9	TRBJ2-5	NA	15	TGTGCCAGCAGCTTAGAGCGGTCGGAACAAGAGACCCAGTACTTC	CASSLERSEQETQYF
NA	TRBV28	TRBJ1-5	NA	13	TGTGCCAGCAGTTTGGACATTAATCAGCCCCAGCATTTT	CASSLDINQPQHF
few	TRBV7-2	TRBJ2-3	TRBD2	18	TGTGCCAGCAGCTTAGTCGGAGCGGGAACCTATAGCACAGATACGCAGTATTTT	CASSLVGAGTYSTDTQYF
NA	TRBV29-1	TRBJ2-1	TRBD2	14	TGCAGCGCGACCAAAGCGGGGGGTGGAAATGAGCAGTTCTTC	CSATKAGGGNEQFF
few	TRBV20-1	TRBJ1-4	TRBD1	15	TGCAGTGCTAGAGAACCCGGGACAGGGGTTCAAAAACTGTTTTTT	CSAREPGTGVQKLFF
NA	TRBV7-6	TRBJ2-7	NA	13	TGTGCCAGCAGCTTAGAACCCAGGGACGAGCAGTACTTC	CASSLEPRDEQYF
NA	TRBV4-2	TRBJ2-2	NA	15	TGTGCCAGCAGCCAAGAAGGGTCGGTATCCGGGGAGCTGTTTTTT	CASSQEGSVSGELFF
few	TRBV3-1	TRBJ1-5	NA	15	TGTGCCAGCAGCCCGACGGGGTGGGAAAATCAGCCCCAGCATTTT	CASSPTGWENQPQHF
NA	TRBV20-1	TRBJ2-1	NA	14	TGCAGTGCCCTAAAAGGGATCTCCTACAATGAGCAGTTCTTC	CSALKGISYNEQFF
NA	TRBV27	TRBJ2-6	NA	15	TGTGCCAGCACCTTTAGGGGGTCTGGGGCCAACGTCCTGACTTTC	CASTFRGSGANVLTF
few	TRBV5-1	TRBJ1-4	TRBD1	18	TGCGCCAGCAGTCAGGGGGCGATATCCCTGGCAACTAATGAAAAACTGTTTTTT	CASSQGAISLATNEKLFF
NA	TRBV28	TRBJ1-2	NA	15	TGTGCCAGCGATCGTTCCGGACCGAATCTATATGGCTACACCTTC	CASDRSGPNLYGYTF
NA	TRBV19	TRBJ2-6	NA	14	TGTGCCAGTATCGATGGACCCGGGGCCAACGTCCTGACTTTC	CASIDGPGANVLTF
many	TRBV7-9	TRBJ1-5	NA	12	TGTGCCAGCAGCTTAAAGGATCAGCCCCAGCATTTT	CASSLKDQPQHF
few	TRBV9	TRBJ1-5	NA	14	TGTGCCAGCAGCCAGGGAGATAGCAATCAGCCCCAGCATTTT	CASSQGDSNQPQHF
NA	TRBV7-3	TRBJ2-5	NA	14	TGTGCCAGCAGTCGCGTGGGGGGCCAAGAGACCCAGTACTTC	CASSRVGGQETQYF
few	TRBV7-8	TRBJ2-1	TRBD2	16	TGTGCCAGCAGCCTTGGACTAGCGGGAGGGGAAGATGAGCAGTTCTTC	CASSLGLAGGEDEQFF
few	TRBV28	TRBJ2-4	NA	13	TGTGCCAGCAGCCTCAAGATCGGAAACATTCAGTACTTC	CASSLKIGNIQYF
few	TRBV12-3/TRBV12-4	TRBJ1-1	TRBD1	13	TGTGCCAGCAGATCGACAGGGTTCACTGAAGCTTTCTTT	CASRSTGFTEAFF
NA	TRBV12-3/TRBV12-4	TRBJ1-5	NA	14	TGTGCCAGCAGTCACACAGGCAGCAATCAGCCCCAGCATTTT	CASSHTGSNQPQHF
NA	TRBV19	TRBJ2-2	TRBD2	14	TGTGCCAGTAAGGGTCAAGCGGGAGCCGGGGAGCTGTTTTTT	CASKGQAGAGELFF
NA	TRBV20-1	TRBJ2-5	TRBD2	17	TGCAGTGCTAGTAATATTCTGGGCCTAGCGGGAGGAGAGACCCAGTACTTC	CSASNILGLAGGETQYF
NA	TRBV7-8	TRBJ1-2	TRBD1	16	TGTGCCAGCAGCTTAGGGGACAGACCTCTTAACTATGGCTACACCTTC	CASSLGDRPLNYGYTF
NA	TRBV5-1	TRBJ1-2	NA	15	TGCGCCAGCAGCTTTGGTTTTACAGGGAGCAGCGGCTACACCTTC	CASSFGFTGSSGYTF
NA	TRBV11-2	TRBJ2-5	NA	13	TGTGCCAGCAGGACGCAGGGAGGAGAGACCCAGTACTTC	CASRTQGGETQYF
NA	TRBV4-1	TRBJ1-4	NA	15	TGCGCCAGCAGCCAAGAACAGCTAACTAATGAAAAACTGTTTTTT	CASSQEQLTNEKLFF
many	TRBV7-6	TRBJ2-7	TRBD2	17	TGTGCCAGCAGCTCCCCCACGGGGGGCGCGGGGGGCGACGAGCAGTACTTC	CASSSPTGGAGGDEQYF
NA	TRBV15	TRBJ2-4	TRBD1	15	TGTGCCACCAACACCGAACAGGGGGCCAAAAACATTCAGTACTTC	CATNTEQGAKNIQYF
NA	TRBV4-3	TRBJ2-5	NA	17	TGCGCCAGCAGCCAAGATCAGGAGGGGGCAGTGGCAGAGACCCAGTACTTC	CASSQDQEGAVAETQYF
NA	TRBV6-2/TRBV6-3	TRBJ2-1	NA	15	TGTGCCAGCAGCCCAGACGGAAGAGCCTACAATGAGCAGTTCTTC	CASSPDGRAYNEQFF
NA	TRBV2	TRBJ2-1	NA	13	TGTGCCAGCGCGGTGGGGCCGGCGGGTGAGCAGTTCTTC	CASAVGPAGEQFF
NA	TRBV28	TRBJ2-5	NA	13	TGTGCCAGCAGTTTGGTCTCCCCGAAGACCCAGTACTTC	CASSLVSPKTQYF
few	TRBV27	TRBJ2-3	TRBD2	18	TGTGCCAGCAGTAGACTAGCGGATAGCCCCGTTTCGCCAGATACGCAGTATTTT	CASSRLADSPVSPDTQYF
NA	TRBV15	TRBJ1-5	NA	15	TGTGCCACCAACCCCGGGCCGGGGAGCAATCAGCCCCAGCATTTT	CATNPGPGSNQPQHF